This T cell receptor (beta chain) was sequenced in a study of blood T cells in healthy people across ages. This clonotype was seen a handful of times. The antigen is unknown. Study-wide points: The study lacked donor CMV status, which possibly confounded expanded clonotype changes.

Together with a sample-barcoded 5' primer, a J-beta primer mix was included in a second PCR lasting about 6 to 11 cycles. Sequencing of every sample gave 2.5 million or more CDR3-containing paired-end reads. Each CDR3 protein is one row after TCRdb ran MiXCR on the 5' RACE reads. The sample contains around 1,000,000 distinct CDR3 sequences, roughly two fifths of which appear only once. Sequencing was performed on blood. The receptor was isolated from a man younger than 30 in good health.

For the CDR3, the DNA is TGCGCCAGCAGCCAAGATGCGATGCAGTATGGCTACACCTTC. Translation gives CASSQDAMQYGYTF. The chain carries TRBV4-3 and TRBJ1-2; the D is unclear. Germline V CDR1 and CDR2: LGHNA, YSLEER. V was clipped by 0 bases and J by 5 bases, with 10 bases between them. The length of the CDR3 is 14 residues.